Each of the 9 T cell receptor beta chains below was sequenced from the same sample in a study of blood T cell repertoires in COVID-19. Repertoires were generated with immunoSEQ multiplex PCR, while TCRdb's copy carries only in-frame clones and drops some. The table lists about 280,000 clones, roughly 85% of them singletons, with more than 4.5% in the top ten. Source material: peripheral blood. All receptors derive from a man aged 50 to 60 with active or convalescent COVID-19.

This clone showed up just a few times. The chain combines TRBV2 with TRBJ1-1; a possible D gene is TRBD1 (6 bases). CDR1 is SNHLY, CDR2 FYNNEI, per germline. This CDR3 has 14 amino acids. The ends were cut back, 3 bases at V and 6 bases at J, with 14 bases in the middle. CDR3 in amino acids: CASSDRDIRPEAFF. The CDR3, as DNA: TGTGCCAGCAGTGACAGGGACATTAGGCCTGAAGCTTTCTTT.

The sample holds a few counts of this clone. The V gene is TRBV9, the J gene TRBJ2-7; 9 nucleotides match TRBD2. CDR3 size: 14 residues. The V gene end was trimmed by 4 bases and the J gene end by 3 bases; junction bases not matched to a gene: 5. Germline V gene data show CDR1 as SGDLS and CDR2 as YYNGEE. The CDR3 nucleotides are TGTGCCAGCAGCCCTAGCGGGGTAGGCTACGAGCAGTACTTC. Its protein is CASSPSGVGYEQYF.

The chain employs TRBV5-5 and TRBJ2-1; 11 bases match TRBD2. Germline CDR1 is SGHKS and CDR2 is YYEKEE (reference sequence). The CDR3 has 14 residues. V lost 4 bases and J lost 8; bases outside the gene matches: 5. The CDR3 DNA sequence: TGTGCCAGCAGCCCAACTAGCGGGAGAGATGAGCAGTTCTTC. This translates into CASSPTSGRDEQFF.

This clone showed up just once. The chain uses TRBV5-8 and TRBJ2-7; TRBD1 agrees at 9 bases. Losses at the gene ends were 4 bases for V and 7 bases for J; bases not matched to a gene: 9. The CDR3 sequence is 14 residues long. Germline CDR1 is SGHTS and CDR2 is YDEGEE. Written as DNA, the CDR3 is TGTGCCAGCAGCCCACGGACAGGGGTAGGGGAGCAGTACTTC. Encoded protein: CASSPRTGVGEQYF.

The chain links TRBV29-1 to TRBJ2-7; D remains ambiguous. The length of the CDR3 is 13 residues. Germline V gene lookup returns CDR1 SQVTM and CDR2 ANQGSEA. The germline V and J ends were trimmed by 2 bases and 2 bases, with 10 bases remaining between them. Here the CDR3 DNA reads TGCAGCGTTGAATCGGGTGCCACCTACGAGCAGTACTTC. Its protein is CSVESGATYEQYF.

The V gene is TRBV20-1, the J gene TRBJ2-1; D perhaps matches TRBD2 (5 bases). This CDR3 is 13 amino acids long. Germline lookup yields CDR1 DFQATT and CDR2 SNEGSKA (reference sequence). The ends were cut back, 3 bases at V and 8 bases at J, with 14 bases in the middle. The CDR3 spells CSASRVGVDEQFF. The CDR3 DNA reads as TGCAGTGCTAGTAGGGTCGGGGTCGATGAGCAGTTCTTC.

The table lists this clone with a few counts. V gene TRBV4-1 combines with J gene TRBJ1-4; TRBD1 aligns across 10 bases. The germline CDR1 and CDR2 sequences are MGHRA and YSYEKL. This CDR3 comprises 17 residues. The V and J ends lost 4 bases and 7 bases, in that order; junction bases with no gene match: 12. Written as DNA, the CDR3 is TGCGCCAGCAGCCCCATCTTACGGACAGGGGGTTTTGAAAAACTGTTTTTT. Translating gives CASSPILRTGGFEKLFF.

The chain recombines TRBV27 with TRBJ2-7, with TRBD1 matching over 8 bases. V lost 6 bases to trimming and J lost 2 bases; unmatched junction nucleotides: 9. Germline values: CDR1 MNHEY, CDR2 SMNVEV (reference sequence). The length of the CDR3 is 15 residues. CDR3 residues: CASSTGQGGAYEQYF. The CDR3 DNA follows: TGTGCCAGCAGCACAGGACAGGGTGGGGCCTACGAGCAGTACTTC.

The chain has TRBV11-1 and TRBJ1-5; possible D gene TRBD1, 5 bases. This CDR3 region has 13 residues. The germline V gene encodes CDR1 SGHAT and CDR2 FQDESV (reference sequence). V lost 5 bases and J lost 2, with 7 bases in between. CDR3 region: CASSTTGNQPQHF. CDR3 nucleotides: TGTGCCAGCAGCACGACAGGCAATCAGCCCCAGCATTTT. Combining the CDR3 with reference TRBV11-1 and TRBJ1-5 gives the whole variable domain EAEVAQSPRYKITEKSQAVAFWCDPISGHATLYWYRQILGQGPELLVQFQDESVVDDSQLPKDRFSAERLKGVDSTLKIQPAELGDSAMYLCASSTTGNQPQHFGDGTRLSIL.